Listed below are T cell receptor beta chains from one sample, sequenced in a study of glioma-infiltrating T cells. MiXCR, applied by TCRdb to the multiplex PCR reads, yields one record per CDR3 protein. The table has 300,000 to 400,000 distinct CDR3 sequences, 41% seen once. What was sequenced was glioma tissue, nonneoplastic brain tissue, or PBMCs (not recorded which). These receptors were collected from a human donor with low-grade glioma or glioblastoma, undergoing nonglioma brain surgery, or in good health (not recorded which). The CDR3 runs from the conserved cysteine through the conserved F or W. Fields, in order: clone size, J gene, D gene, V gene, CDR3 DNA, CDR3 protein. A D gene is named only where the DNA matches it firmly. The size of a clone is reported for some rows only, either as once, few or many, or as a class for expanded clones.

size: NA; J: TRBJ1-3; D: NA; V: TRBV20-1; DNA: TGCAGTGCGCCCCACAGGTATGAAGGAAACACCATATATTTT; CDR3: CSAPHRYEGNTIYF
size: NA; J: TRBJ2-1; D: TRBD2; V: TRBV4-1; DNA: TGCGCCAGCAGCCAATATTACCTAGCGGGAGGTAATGAGCAGTTCTTC; CDR3: CASSQYYLAGGNEQFF
size: many; J: TRBJ2-1; D: TRBD1; V: TRBV6-1; DNA: TGTGCCAGCAGCAAAGGGGACAGGGACGAGCAGTTCTTC; CDR3: CASSKGDRDEQFF
size: few; J: TRBJ2-5; D: TRBD2; V: TRBV19; DNA: TGTGCCAGTAGTATGGCGGGAGTAGAGACCCAGTACTTC; CDR3: CASSMAGVETQYF
size: NA; J: TRBJ1-4; D: NA; V: TRBV24-1; DNA: TGTGCCACCAGTGATCCCGGGACATCAGCTGAAAAACTGTTTTTT; CDR3: CATSDPGTSAEKLFF
size: NA; J: TRBJ2-7; D: NA; V: TRBV5-1; DNA: TGCGCCAGCAGCTTAATTAAGTGTGTCTACGAGCAGTACTTC; CDR3: CASSLIKCVYEQYF
size: many; J: TRBJ2-1; D: TRBD2; V: TRBV27; DNA: TGTGCCAGCAGTTTATTACTAGCGGGAGGTGAGCAGTTCTTC; CDR3: CASSLLLAGGEQFF
size: once; J: TRBJ1-2; D: NA; V: TRBV6-1; DNA: TGTGCCAGCAGTGACAGGGTCGGCTATGGCTACACCTTC; CDR3: CASSDRVGYGYTF
size: NA; J: TRBJ2-5; D: TRBD1; V: TRBV3-1; DNA: TGTGCCAGCAGCCACCCGGACAGGCAAGAGGCCCAGTACTTC; CDR3: CASSHPDRQEAQYF
size: NA; J: TRBJ2-7; D: NA; V: TRBV28; DNA: TGTGCCAGCAGTTTCGTCGGCGGGGCACCAAATGAGAATAACTACGAGCAGTACTTC; CDR3: CASSFVGGAPNENNYEQYF
size: NA; J: TRBJ2-3; D: NA; V: TRBV5-4; DNA: TGTGCCAGCAGCTTGCCTTTTGGTTCAGATACGCAGTATTTT; CDR3: CASSLPFGSDTQYF
size: few; J: TRBJ2-7; D: NA; V: TRBV28; DNA: TGTGCCAGCAGTTTAGGGCGGTTTTTTTACGAGCAGTACTTC; CDR3: CASSLGRFFYEQYF
size: NA; J: TRBJ2-3; D: NA; V: TRBV20-1; DNA: TGCAGTGCTAGAAGTAGAGAGGGCACAGATACGCAGTATTTT; CDR3: CSARSREGTDTQYF
size: NA; J: TRBJ2-1; D: TRBD2; V: TRBV6-5; DNA: TGTGCCAGCAGCAGTAGCGGGGCGGTGGGATACAATGAGCAGTTCTTC; CDR3: CASSSSGAVGYNEQFF
size: NA; J: TRBJ2-2; D: TRBD2; V: TRBV27; DNA: TGTGCCAGCACCTTAGCGGGAGGTGCCCTATCCGGGGAGCTGTTTTTT; CDR3: CASTLAGGALSGELFF
size: NA; J: TRBJ2-7; D: NA; V: TRBV7-9; DNA: TGTGCCAGCAGCCGAGCTCTGGGATTAGCAGAGTACGAGCAGTACTTC; CDR3: CASSRALGLAEYEQYF
size: NA; J: TRBJ2-1; D: NA; V: TRBV6-6; DNA: TGTGCCAGCAGTATTTCTAGTATAATGAGCGGCTCCTACAATGAGCAGTTCTTC; CDR3: CASSISSIMSGSYNEQFF
size: many; J: TRBJ2-3; D: NA; V: TRBV28; DNA: TGTGCCAGCAGTCGGACTTGGACAGATACGCAGTATTTT; CDR3: CASSRTWTDTQYF
size: NA; J: TRBJ2-7; D: NA; V: TRBV28; DNA: TGTGCCAGCACTCGCGGCCTAGGTACGCGCGAGCAGTACTTC; CDR3: CASTRGLGTREQYF
size: few; J: TRBJ2-3; D: NA; V: TRBV15; DNA: TGTGCCACCAGCAGAGATGTTTCAGATACGCAGTATTTT; CDR3: CATSRDVSDTQYF
size: NA; J: TRBJ1-6; D: TRBD1; V: TRBV2; DNA: TGTGCCAGCATGGAGGGGGCCACATATAATTCACCCCTCCACTTT; CDR3: CASMEGATYNSPLHF
size: few; J: TRBJ1-4; D: NA; V: TRBV29-1; DNA: TGCAGCGTTGCCTTACAAAGGAATGAAAAACTGTTTTTT; CDR3: CSVALQRNEKLFF
size: few; J: TRBJ1-2; D: NA; V: TRBV7-9; DNA: TGTGCCAGCAGCTTAGGTGGGGCAACCAACTATGGCTACACCTTC; CDR3: CASSLGGATNYGYTF
size: NA; J: TRBJ1-1; D: NA; V: TRBV4-1; DNA: TGCGCCAGCAGCAAAACCTCAGTGAACACTGAAGCTTTCTTT; CDR3: CASSKTSVNTEAFF
size: NA; J: TRBJ2-5; D: NA; V: TRBV5-1; DNA: TGCGCCAGCAGCCACACACAGGGTACGGATTACCAAGAGACCCAGTACTTC; CDR3: CASSHTQGTDYQETQYF
size: many; J: TRBJ1-1; D: NA; V: TRBV15; DNA: TGTGCCACCAGGGGTTACACTGAAGCTTTCTTT; CDR3: CATRGYTEAFF
size: many; J: TRBJ2-1; D: NA; V: TRBV6-1; DNA: TGTGCCGGACGGGTCACCCTCTTCAATGAGCAGTTCTTC; CDR3: CAGRVTLFNEQFF
size: NA; J: TRBJ2-5; D: TRBD2; V: TRBV20-1; DNA: TGCAGTGCTAGAGATTTCAGGACTAGCGGGAGGGGGACCTTCTTGGAGACCCAGTACTTC; CDR3: CSARDFRTSGRGTFLETQYF
size: many; J: TRBJ2-1; D: NA; V: TRBV6-2/TRBV6-3; DNA: TGTGCCAGCAGTTACTCGTACTCGCCACCCTCCTACAATGAGCAGTTCTTC; CDR3: CASSYSYSPPSYNEQFF
size: few; J: TRBJ2-3; D: NA; V: TRBV6-4; DNA: TGTGCCAGCAGTGAGTCAGGCCACTCCACAGCAGATACGCAGTATTTT; CDR3: CASSESGHSTADTQYF